The clone carrying this TCR beta chain was detected ten times or more. The sample belongs to a study of regulatory T cells in long-lasting Graves disease. As to time point: newly diagnosed GD, antithyroid drugs for less than 3 months. After RNA was extracted from PBMCs, the TCR library was made from it. Through Arm-PCR of CDR3 regions and iRepertoire HTBI primers, TCR beta libraries were built. TCRdb redid the calling of the multiplex PCR reads with MiXCR, one entry per CDR3 protein. The data contain about 440,000 distinct CDR3 sequences, more than 13% of them singletons. These data also formed part of another study, on T cells in Graves' hyperthyroidism and ophthalmopathy. That study adds: A set of HTBI primers served as the primers for a first-round RT-PCR of the TCR CDR3.

The source is a woman in her 30s with Graves disease. Material: peripheral blood mononuclear cells (PBMCs), obtained at new diagnosis, from a patient treated with antithyroid drugs.

CDR3 residues: CSATRVQGPGSPYEQYF. DNA for the CDR3: TGCAGTGCCACGCGAGTCCAGGGGCCAGGGAGCCCCTACGAGCAGTACTTC. The rearrangement links TRBV20-1 to TRBJ2-7, with D maybe TRBD1 (6 bases). The CDR3 is made up of 17 amino acids. Germline CDR1 is DFQATT and CDR2 is SNEGSKA (reference sequence). Trimming pared 6 bases from V and 2 bases from J, leaving 26 bases between.